One TCR beta chain is described in this entry. The sample originates from a study of blood T cell repertoires in COVID-19. TCRdb keeps only in-frame clones here, not all; method: immunoSEQ multiplex PCR. The profile covers about 210,000 clones, with 65% to 85% appearing a single time and less than 3.5% taken by the ten largest. CDR3 length: 17 residues. The chain recombines TRBV21-1 with TRBJ1-2; the table calls TRBD1, which could not be checked here. TRBV21-1 is reported as a pseudogene. This sequence originates from a man aged 45-60 years with active or convalescent COVID-19. The sample was peripheral blood. CDR3 in amino acids: CASSKIDMGPLNYGYTF. CDR3 bases: TGTGCCAGCAGCAAAATCGATATGGGCCCTCTCAACTATGGCTACACCTTC.